These T cell receptor beta chains were read from a single sample in a study of cytomegalovirus exposure and HLA in healthy donors. TCRdb's table, derived via immunoSEQ multiplex PCR, lists solely in-frame clones and lacks some. Here the sample spans 240,000 or so clones, roughly 82% being singletons. The sample was PBMCs. These receptors came from a woman aged 40 to 50 in good health and CMV-seropositive. CDR3s include the opening cysteine and the closing phenylalanine or tryptophan. Fields, in order: J gene, D gene, V gene, clone size, CDR3 DNA, CDR3 protein. D genes are given only for firm matches. Rows may omit the clone size; those that give it use once, few, many or a size class.

J: TRBJ2-1
D: NA
V: TRBV7-2
size: NA
DNA: TGTGCCAGCAGCGGATTTCAGGGAATAAGTGAGCAGTTCTTC
CDR3: CASSGFQGISEQFF

J: TRBJ1-4
D: TRBD1
V: TRBV5-4
size: NA
DNA: TGTGCCAGCAGCTTCAACCCAGGGGGCGCAGATGAAAAACTGTTTTTT
CDR3: CASSFNPGGADEKLFF

J: TRBJ2-7
D: TRBD1
V: TRBV10-3
size: NA
DNA: TGTGCCATCAGCCGGGACAGGGCCACCTACGAGCAGTACTTC
CDR3: CAISRDRATYEQYF

J: TRBJ1-1
D: NA
V: TRBV30
size: NA
DNA: TGTGCCTGGAGTGTTCATAGAGGCACTGAAGCTTTCTTT
CDR3: CAWSVHRGTEAFF

J: TRBJ2-7
D: NA
V: TRBV6-5
size: NA
DNA: TGTGCCAGCAGTAAGGCTTTCAGGACAGACTACGAGCAGTACTTC
CDR3: CASSKAFRTDYEQYF

J: TRBJ1-3
D: NA
V: TRBV5-1
size: NA
DNA: TGCGCCAGCAGCTTGGGTCGGCAGGGGCTAAGCTCTGGAAACACCATATATTTT
CDR3: CASSLGRQGLSSGNTIYF

J: TRBJ1-2
D: NA
V: TRBV10-2
size: NA
DNA: TGCGCCAGCAGTGAGGACTCAATCGGGTACTATGGCTACACCTTC
CDR3: CASSEDSIGYYGYTF

J: TRBJ2-2
D: NA
V: TRBV5-4
size: NA
DNA: TGTGCCAGCAGCCCCGGACAGAAGTCGAACACCGGGGAGCTGTTTTTT
CDR3: CASSPGQKSNTGELFF

J: TRBJ1-1
D: NA
V: TRBV6-1
size: NA
DNA: TGTGCCAGCAATGGGGACTCGAACACTGAAGCTTTCTTT
CDR3: CASNGDSNTEAFF

J: TRBJ2-7
D: NA
V: TRBV20-1
size: once
DNA: TGCAGTGCGCGCCGAGACTACGAGCAGTACTTC
CDR3: CSARRDYEQYF

J: TRBJ1-2
D: NA
V: TRBV19
size: NA
DNA: TGTGCCAGTAACAGAGCTAACTATGGCTACACCTTC
CDR3: CASNRANYGYTF

J: TRBJ2-7
D: TRBD2
V: TRBV5-6
size: NA
DNA: TGTGCCAGCAGCAGTGGACTAGCGGGAGGGGCCTACGAGCAGTACTTC
CDR3: CASSSGLAGGAYEQYF

J: TRBJ2-5
D: TRBD1
V: TRBV27
size: NA
DNA: TGTGCCAGCAGTTCCCAGGGGGCTGGGGTGACGACCCAGTACTTC
CDR3: CASSSQGAGVTTQYF

J: TRBJ1-1
D: NA
V: TRBV30
size: NA
DNA: TGTGCCTGGGGCACAGGGCCCATGAACACTGAAGCTTTCTTT
CDR3: CAWGTGPMNTEAFF

J: TRBJ1-1
D: TRBD1
V: TRBV9
size: NA
DNA: TGTGCCAGCAGCGGGAACAGGGGGGACACTGAAGCTTTCTTT
CDR3: CASSGNRGDTEAFF

J: TRBJ1-4
D: NA
V: TRBV29-1
size: NA
DNA: TGCAGCGTAAGGGGAGGTTCTAATGAAAAACTGTTTTTT
CDR3: CSVRGGSNEKLFF

J: TRBJ1-1
D: TRBD1
V: TRBV30
size: NA
DNA: TGTGCCTGGAGTCGACAGGGGGGTGAAGCTTTCTTT
CDR3: CAWSRQGGEAFF

J: TRBJ2-2
D: NA
V: TRBV30
size: NA
DNA: TGTGCCTGGAGTGTAGGGGCAGGGCTCGCCGGGGAGCTGTTTTTT
CDR3: CAWSVGAGLAGELFF

J: TRBJ1-6
D: TRBD1
V: TRBV7-2
size: NA
DNA: TGTGCCAGCAGCTTATGGGGACAGGGGAACTCACCCCTCCACTTT
CDR3: CASSLWGQGNSPLHF

J: TRBJ2-1
D: NA
V: TRBV30
size: NA
DNA: TGTGCCTGGAGTGGGTCTGATAGCTCCTACAATGAGCAGTTCTTC
CDR3: CAWSGSDSSYNEQFF

J: TRBJ1-2
D: NA
V: TRBV9
size: once
DNA: TGTGCCAGCAGCGTAGCTGAGGGTACGGGGTTTGGCTACACCTTC
CDR3: CASSVAEGTGFGYTF

J: TRBJ2-3
D: NA
V: TRBV30
size: NA
DNA: TGTGCCTGGAGTGTACAACGGAGTTTCACAGATACGCAGTATTTT
CDR3: CAWSVQRSFTDTQYF

J: TRBJ1-5
D: NA
V: TRBV10-3
size: NA
DNA: TGTGCCATCAGCCTCGACATTCGAAATCAGCCCCAGCATTTT
CDR3: CAISLDIRNQPQHF

J: TRBJ2-3
D: TRBD1
V: TRBV6-6
size: NA
DNA: TGTGCCAGCAGTTACGGGGACAGTACATCAGATACGCAGTATTTT
CDR3: CASSYGDSTSDTQYF

J: TRBJ1-2
D: NA
V: TRBV11-2
size: NA
DNA: TGTGCCAGCAGCTTAGAAGGGGTGGGCACCTTC
CDR3: CASSLEGVGTF

J: TRBJ2-7
D: TRBD2
V: TRBV7-8
size: NA
DNA: TGTGCCAGCAGCTTATCGACTAGCGGGGTCTACGAGCAGTACTTC
CDR3: CASSLSTSGVYEQYF

J: TRBJ2-7
D: TRBD1
V: TRBV29-1
size: NA
DNA: TGCAGCTCCCGGGACAGGGGCTCCTACGAGCAGTACTTC
CDR3: CSSRDRGSYEQYF

J: TRBJ2-2
D: TRBD1
V: TRBV2
size: once
DNA: TGTGCCAGCAGTTATCCCGGGACAGGGACGAACACCGGGGAGCTGTTTTTT
CDR3: CASSYPGTGTNTGELFF

J: TRBJ2-2
D: NA
V: TRBV6-6
size: once
DNA: TGTGCCAGCGCCAACAGGGCCTCGAACACCGGGGAGCTGTTTTTT
CDR3: CASANRASNTGELFF

J: TRBJ1-1
D: NA
V: TRBV18
size: NA
DNA: TGTGCCAGCTCACCCACTACACAGAACACTGAAGCTTTCTTT
CDR3: CASSPTTQNTEAFF

J: TRBJ2-6
D: TRBD1
V: TRBV7-9
size: NA
DNA: TGTTCCAGCAGCCATCGGACAGGGTCCGGGGCCAACGTCCTGACTTTC
CDR3: CSSSHRTGSGANVLTF

J: TRBJ2-1
D: NA
V: TRBV11-2
size: NA
DNA: TGTGCCAGCAGCCTGGGGGGTTACAATGAGCAGTTCTTC
CDR3: CASSLGGYNEQFF

J: TRBJ1-2
D: TRBD1
V: TRBV9
size: NA
DNA: TGTGCCAGCAGCGTTAATCCGGGACAGGACGGAGTTGGCTACACCTTC
CDR3: CASSVNPGQDGVGYTF

J: TRBJ2-7
D: NA
V: TRBV11-2
size: NA
DNA: TGTGCCAGCAGCATTAGAGGACTTACGGACTACGAGCAGTACTTC
CDR3: CASSIRGLTDYEQYF

J: TRBJ2-7
D: TRBD1
V: TRBV6-5
size: NA
DNA: TGTGCCAGCAGTTGGGGACAGGGGGCATTTTACGAGCAGTACTTC
CDR3: CASSWGQGAFYEQYF

J: TRBJ1-4
D: NA
V: TRBV28
size: NA
DNA: TGTGCCAGCAGTTTGCACAGGGCTGGGGATGAAAAACTGTTTTTT
CDR3: CASSLHRAGDEKLFF

J: TRBJ2-7
D: NA
V: TRBV27
size: NA
DNA: TGTGCCAGCAGTTTTCGGTCAGGGCAGCAGTACTTC
CDR3: CASSFRSGQQYF

J: TRBJ1-2
D: TRBD1
V: TRBV27
size: NA
DNA: TGTGCCAGCAGGCCATCGGGACAGACCTATGGCTACACCTTC
CDR3: CASRPSGQTYGYTF

J: TRBJ1-5
D: NA
V: TRBV6-5
size: NA
DNA: TGTGCCAGCAGAGGGATAGGGGGATTGGGTCAGCCCCAGCATTTT
CDR3: CASRGIGGLGQPQHF

J: TRBJ1-1
D: NA
V: TRBV14
size: NA
DNA: TGTGCCAGCAGCCCCCGGGGGGGGACTGAAGCTTTCTTT
CDR3: CASSPRGGTEAFF

J: TRBJ2-3
D: NA
V: TRBV5-4
size: NA
DNA: TGTGCCAGCAGCCAGGCCCCAGATACGCAGTATTTT
CDR3: CASSQAPDTQYF

J: TRBJ2-5
D: NA
V: TRBV9
size: NA
DNA: TGTGCCAGCAGCCCCAGGGTAGCTAGAGAGACCCAGTACTTC
CDR3: CASSPRVARETQYF